The clone carrying this T cell receptor (beta chain) was seen a handful of times. Germline V lookup: CDR1 KGHDR, CDR2 SFDVKD. V was clipped by 0 bases and J by 2 bases, with 6 bases between them. The length of the CDR3 is 14 residues. This specimen comes from a study of blood T cells in healthy people across ages. The second PCR ran about 6 to 11 cycles with a sample-barcoded 5' primer and J-beta primers. Through a template-switch adaptor with 12 random nucleotides, each cDNA molecule received a tag. TCRdb reanalysed the 5' RACE reads using MiXCR and keeps one entry per CDR3 protein. The table records 750,000 or so distinct CDR3 sequences, roughly 25% of them present only once. These sequences were also reported in another study, on T cells of mothers and their children.

The TCR originated in a boy under 18 in good health. The chain joins TRBV24-1 to TRBJ2-5; D call uncertain. Sequenced input: blood. The CDR3 nucleotides are TGTGCCACCAGTGATTTGGGGATGCAAGAGACCCAGTACTTC. Encoded protein: CATSDLGMQETQYF.